The 5 T cell receptor beta chains below were found in one sample sequenced in a study of cytomegalovirus exposure and HLA in healthy donors. 60 Vbeta and 13 Jbeta primers were used in PCR. Produced via immunoSEQ multiplex PCR; TCRdb's table is partial and in-frame only. This sample's table reports around 210,000 clones. The specimen was PBMCs. The receptors come from a girl aged 2-15 years in good health and CMV-seropositive.

The chain uses TRBV6-5 and TRBJ2-7; D might be TRBD1 (6 bases). The CDR3 length is 13 residues. Germline values: CDR1 MNHEY, CDR2 SVGAGI. V shed 8 bases and J shed 2 bases, with 13 bases lying between them. The CDR3 nucleotides are TGTGCCAGCCGAACAGGGACCACCTACGAGCAGTACTTC. Its translation is CASRTGTTYEQYF.

The J gene is TRBJ2-4, the V gene TRBV7-2; 14 nucleotides line up with TRBD2. V shed 3 bases, J shed 7 bases, and the junction held 5 bases outside the gene matches. This CDR3 spans 16 amino acids. From germline, CDR1 is SGHTA and CDR2 FQGNSA. The CDR3 sequence is CASSLRLAGGRNIQYF. As DNA, the CDR3 is TGTGCCAGCAGCTTGAGACTAGCGGGAGGGAGGAACATTCAGTACTTC. The whole variable domain, remainder taken from reference TRBV7-2 and TRBJ2-4, is GAGVSQSPSNKVTEKGKDVELRCDPISGHTALYWYRQSLGQGLEFLIYFQGNSAPDKSGLPSDRFSAERTGGSVSTLTIQRTQQEDSAVYLCASSLRLAGGRNIQYFGAGTRLSVL.

The chain couples TRBV6-1 to TRBJ1-1; D perhaps matches TRBD1 (6 bases). V lost 6 bases to trimming and J lost 3 bases, with 17 bases between them. The CDR3 runs 15 residues. Germline-derived CDR1 and CDR2 are MNHNS and SASEGT. The CDR3 DNA reads TGTGCCAGCAGAGAACAGGGTTCCACCTACACTGAAGCTTTCTTT. It is translated as CASREQGSTYTEAFF.

The V and J genes are TRBV18 and TRBJ1-2, with 8 bases lining up with TRBD1. V lost 3 bases and J lost 2; bases outside the gene matches: 5. Per germline, CDR1 KGHSH and CDR2 LQKENI. The CDR3 contains 15 residues. In DNA, the CDR3 is TGTGCCAGCTCACCGGGACAGGCCAAAAACTATGGCTACACCTTC. Its translation: CASSPGQAKNYGYTF.

The CDR3 protein is CASSSPTSGTDEQYF. The CDR3 nucleotides read TGTGCCAGCAGCTCGCCGACTAGCGGGACAGACGAGCAGTACTTC. The rearrangement joins TRBV5-8 to TRBJ2-7, with 11 bases that match TRBD2. The CDR3 runs to 15 residues. Per the germline V gene, CDR1 is SGHTS and CDR2 is YDEGEE. J lost 5 bases, V lost 3 bases, and 7 bases had no gene match.